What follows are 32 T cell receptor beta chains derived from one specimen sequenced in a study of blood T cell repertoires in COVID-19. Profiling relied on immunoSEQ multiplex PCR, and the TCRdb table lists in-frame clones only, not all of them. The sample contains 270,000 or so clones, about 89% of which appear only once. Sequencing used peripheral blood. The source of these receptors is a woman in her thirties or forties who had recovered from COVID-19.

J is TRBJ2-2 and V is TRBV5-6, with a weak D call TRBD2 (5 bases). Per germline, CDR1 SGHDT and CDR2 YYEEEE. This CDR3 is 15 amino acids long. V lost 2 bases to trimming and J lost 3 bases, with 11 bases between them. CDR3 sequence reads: CASSFGEADTGELFF. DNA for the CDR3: TGTGCCAGCAGCTTTGGGGAAGCGGACACCGGGGAGCTGTTTTTT.

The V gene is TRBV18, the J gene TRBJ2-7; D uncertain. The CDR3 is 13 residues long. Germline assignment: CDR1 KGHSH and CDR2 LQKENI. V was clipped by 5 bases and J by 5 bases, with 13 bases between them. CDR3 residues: CASSGGSINEQYF. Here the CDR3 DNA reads TGTGCCAGCTCAGGTGGTAGTATCAACGAGCAGTACTTC.

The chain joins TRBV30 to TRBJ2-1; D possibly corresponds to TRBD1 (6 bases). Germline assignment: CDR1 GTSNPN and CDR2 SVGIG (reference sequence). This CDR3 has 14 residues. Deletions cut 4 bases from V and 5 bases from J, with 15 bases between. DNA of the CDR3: TGTGCCTGGAATACACAGGGCGGAAACAATGAGCAGTTCTTC. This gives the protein CAWNTQGGNNEQFF.

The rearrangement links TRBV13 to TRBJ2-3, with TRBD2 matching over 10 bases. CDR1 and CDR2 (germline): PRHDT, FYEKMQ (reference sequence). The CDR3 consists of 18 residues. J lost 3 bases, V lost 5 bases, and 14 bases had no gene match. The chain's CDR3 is CASSPIGGAGGRTDTQYF. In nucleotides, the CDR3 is TGTGCCAGCAGCCCAATAGGGGGAGCGGGAGGGCGGACAGATACGCAGTATTTT. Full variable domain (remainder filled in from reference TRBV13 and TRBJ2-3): AAGVIQSPRHLIKEKRETATLKCYPIPRHDTVYWYQQGPGQDPQFLISFYEKMQSDKGSIPDRFSAQQFSDYHSELNMSSLELGDSALYFCASSPIGGAGGRTDTQYFGPGTRLTVL.

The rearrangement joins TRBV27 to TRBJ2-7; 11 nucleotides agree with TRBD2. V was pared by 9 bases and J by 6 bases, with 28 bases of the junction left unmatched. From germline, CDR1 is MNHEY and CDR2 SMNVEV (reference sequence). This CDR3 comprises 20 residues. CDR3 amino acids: CASSPGETSGRVGGRVEQYF. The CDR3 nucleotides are TGTGCCAGTTCTCCTGGGGAAACTAGCGGGAGAGTAGGTGGGCGGGTCGAGCAGTACTTC.

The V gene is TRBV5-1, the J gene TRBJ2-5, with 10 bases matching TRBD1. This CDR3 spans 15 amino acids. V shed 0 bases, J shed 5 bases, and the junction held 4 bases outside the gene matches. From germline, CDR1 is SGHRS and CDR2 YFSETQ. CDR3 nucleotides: TGCGCCAGCAGCTTGGGGACAGGGGGAGAGGAGACCCAGTACTTC. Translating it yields CASSLGTGGEETQYF.

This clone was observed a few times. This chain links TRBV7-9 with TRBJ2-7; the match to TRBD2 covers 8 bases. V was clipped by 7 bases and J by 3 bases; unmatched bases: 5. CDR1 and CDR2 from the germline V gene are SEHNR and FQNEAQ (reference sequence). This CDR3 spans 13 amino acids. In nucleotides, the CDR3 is TGTGCCAGCAACCGGCGGGGGGACTACGAGCAGTACTTC. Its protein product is CASNRRGDYEQYF.

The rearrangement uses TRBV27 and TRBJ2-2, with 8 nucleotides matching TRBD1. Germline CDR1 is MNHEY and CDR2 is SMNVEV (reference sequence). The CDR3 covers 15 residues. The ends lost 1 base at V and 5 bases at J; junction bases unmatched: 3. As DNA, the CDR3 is TGTGCCAGCAGTTTATTTGGGACAGGAACCGGGGAGCTGTTTTTT. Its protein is CASSLFGTGTGELFF.

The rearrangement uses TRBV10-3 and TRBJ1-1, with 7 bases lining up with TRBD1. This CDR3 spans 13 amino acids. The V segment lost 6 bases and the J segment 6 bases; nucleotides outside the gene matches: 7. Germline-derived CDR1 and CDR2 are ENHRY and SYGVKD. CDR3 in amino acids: CAIRYTGVSEAFF. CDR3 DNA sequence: TGTGCCATCAGATACACAGGGGTCTCTGAAGCTTTCTTT.

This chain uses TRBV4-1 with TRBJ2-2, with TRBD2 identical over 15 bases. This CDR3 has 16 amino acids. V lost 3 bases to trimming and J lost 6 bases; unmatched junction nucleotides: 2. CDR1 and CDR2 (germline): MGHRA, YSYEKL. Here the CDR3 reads CASSQRTSGRAGELFF. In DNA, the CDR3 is TGCGCCAGCAGCCAGAGGACTAGCGGGAGGGCCGGGGAGCTGTTTTTT.

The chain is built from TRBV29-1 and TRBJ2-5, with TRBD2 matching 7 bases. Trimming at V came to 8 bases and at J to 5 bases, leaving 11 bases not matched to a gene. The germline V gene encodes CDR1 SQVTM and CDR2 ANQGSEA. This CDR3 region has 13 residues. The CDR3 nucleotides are TGCAGCACCCTCCGGGAGGCGGGGGAGACCCAGTACTTC. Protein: CSTLREAGETQYF.

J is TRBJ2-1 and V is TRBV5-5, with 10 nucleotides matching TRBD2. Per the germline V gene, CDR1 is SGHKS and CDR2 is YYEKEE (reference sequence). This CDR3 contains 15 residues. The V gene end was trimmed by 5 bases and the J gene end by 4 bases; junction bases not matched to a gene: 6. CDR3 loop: CASRSGLAEYNEQFF. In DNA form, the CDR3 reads TGTGCCAGCAGATCTGGACTAGCGGAATACAATGAGCAGTTCTTC.

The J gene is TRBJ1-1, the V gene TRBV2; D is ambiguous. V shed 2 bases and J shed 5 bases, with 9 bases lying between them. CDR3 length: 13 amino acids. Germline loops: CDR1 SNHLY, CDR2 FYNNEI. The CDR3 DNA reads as TGTGCCAGCAGTGAAAGTTTAGTAACTGAAGCTTTCTTT. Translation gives CASSESLVTEAFF.

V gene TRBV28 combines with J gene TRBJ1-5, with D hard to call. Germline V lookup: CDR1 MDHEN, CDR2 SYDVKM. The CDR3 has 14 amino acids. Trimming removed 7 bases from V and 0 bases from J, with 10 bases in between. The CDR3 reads CASIPMYSNQPQHF. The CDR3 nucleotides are TGTGCCAGCATTCCTATGTATAGCAATCAGCCCCAGCATTTT.

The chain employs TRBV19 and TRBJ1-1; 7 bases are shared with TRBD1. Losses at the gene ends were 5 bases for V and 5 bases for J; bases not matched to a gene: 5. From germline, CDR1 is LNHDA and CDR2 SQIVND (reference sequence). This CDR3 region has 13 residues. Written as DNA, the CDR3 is TGTGCCAGTAGTGGGTTGGACAGGACTGAAGCTTTCTTT. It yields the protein CASSGLDRTEAFF.

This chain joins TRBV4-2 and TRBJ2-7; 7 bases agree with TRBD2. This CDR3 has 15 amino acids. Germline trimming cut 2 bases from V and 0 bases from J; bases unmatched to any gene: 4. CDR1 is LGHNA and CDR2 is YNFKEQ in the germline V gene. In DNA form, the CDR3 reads TGTGCCAGCAGCCAATTGAGCGGGATCTCCTACGAGCAGTACTTC. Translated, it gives CASSQLSGISYEQYF.

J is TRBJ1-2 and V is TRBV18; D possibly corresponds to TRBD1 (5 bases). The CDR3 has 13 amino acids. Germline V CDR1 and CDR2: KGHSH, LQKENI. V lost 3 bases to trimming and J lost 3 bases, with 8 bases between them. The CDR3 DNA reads TGTGCCAGCTCACCGACAGAGTACTATGGCTACACCTTC. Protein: CASSPTEYYGYTF.

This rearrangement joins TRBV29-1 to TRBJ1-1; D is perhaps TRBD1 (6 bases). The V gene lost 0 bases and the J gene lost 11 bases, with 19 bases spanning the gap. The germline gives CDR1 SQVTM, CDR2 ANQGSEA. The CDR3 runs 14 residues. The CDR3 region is CSVEEPSGGFGAFF. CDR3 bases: TGCAGCGTTGAAGAACCTTCGGGGGGCTTCGGTGCTTTCTTT.

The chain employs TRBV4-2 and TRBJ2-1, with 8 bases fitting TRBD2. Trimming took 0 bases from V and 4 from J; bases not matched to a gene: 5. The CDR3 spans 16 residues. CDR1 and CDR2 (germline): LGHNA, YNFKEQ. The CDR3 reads CASSQDLPSGYNEQFF. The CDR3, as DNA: TGTGCCAGCAGCCAAGATCTGCCTAGCGGGTACAATGAGCAGTTCTTC.

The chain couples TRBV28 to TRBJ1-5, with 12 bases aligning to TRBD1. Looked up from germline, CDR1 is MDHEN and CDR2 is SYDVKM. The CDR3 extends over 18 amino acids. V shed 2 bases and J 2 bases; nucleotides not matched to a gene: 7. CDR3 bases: TGTGCCAGCAGTTTAGGGACAGGGGGCCTCATCGGCAATCAGCCCCAGCATTTT. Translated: CASSLGTGGLIGNQPQHF.

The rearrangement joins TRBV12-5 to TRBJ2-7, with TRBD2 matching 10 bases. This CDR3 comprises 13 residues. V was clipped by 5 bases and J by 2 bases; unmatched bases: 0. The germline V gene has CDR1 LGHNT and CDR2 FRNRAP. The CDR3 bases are TGTGCTAGTGGTACTAGCGGGACCTACGAGCAGTACTTC. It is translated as CASGTSGTYEQYF. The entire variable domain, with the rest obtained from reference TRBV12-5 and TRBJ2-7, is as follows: DARVTQTPRHKVTEMGQEVTMRCQPILGHNTVFWYRQTMMQGLELLAYFRNRAPLDDSGMPKDRFSAEMPDATLATLKIQPSEPRDSAVYFCASGTSGTYEQYFGPGTRLTVT.

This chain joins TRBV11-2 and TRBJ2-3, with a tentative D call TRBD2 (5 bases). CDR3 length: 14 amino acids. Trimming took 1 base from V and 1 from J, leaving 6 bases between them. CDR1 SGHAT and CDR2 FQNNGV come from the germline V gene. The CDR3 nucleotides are TGTGCCAGCAGCTTAGTGGAGGGCACAGATACGCAGTATTTT. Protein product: CASSLVEGTDTQYF.

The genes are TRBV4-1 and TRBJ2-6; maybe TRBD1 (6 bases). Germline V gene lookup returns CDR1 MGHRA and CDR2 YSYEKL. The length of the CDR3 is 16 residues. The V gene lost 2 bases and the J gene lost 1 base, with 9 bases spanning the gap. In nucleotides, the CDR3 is TGCGCCAGCAGCCAAAATACAGGGTCTGGGGCCAACGTCCTGACTTTC. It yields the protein CASSQNTGSGANVLTF.

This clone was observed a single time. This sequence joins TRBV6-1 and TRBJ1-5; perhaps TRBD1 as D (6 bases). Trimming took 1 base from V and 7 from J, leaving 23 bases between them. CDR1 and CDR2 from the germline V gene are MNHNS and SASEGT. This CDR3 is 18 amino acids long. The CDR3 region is CASSEGWTAGRVRQPQHF. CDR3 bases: TGTGCCAGCAGTGAAGGTTGGACAGCCGGTCGGGTCAGACAGCCCCAGCATTTT.

CDR3 protein: CASSIGGGWPQHF. CDR3 in DNA: TGTGCCAGTAGTATAGGGGGGGGTTGGCCCCAGCATTTT. The chain couples TRBV19 to TRBJ1-5; D is possibly TRBD1 (5 bases). The germline V and J ends were trimmed by 1 base and 9 bases, with 10 bases remaining between them. CDR1 and CDR2 (germline): LNHDA, SQIVND (reference sequence). The CDR3 covers 13 residues.

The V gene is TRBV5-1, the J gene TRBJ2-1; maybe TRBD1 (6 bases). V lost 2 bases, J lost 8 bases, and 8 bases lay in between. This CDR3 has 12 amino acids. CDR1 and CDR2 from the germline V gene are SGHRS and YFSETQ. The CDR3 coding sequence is TGCGCCAGCAGCTTTACAGGGCATGAGCAGTTCTTC. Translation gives CASSFTGHEQFF.

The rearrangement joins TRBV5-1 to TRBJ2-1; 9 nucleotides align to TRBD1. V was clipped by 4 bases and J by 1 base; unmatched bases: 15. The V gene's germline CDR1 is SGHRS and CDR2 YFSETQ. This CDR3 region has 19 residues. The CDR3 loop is CASSPLVVGQGQSYNEQFF. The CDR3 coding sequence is TGCGCCAGCAGCCCCCTCGTCGTGGGACAGGGTCAGTCCTACAATGAGCAGTTCTTC.

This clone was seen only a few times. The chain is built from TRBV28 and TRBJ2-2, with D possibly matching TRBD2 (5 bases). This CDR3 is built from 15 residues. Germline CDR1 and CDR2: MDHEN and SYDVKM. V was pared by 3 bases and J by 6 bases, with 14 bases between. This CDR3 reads CASSLGGGSSGELFF. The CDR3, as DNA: TGTGCCAGCAGTTTGGGCGGCGGGTCATCCGGGGAGCTGTTTTTT.

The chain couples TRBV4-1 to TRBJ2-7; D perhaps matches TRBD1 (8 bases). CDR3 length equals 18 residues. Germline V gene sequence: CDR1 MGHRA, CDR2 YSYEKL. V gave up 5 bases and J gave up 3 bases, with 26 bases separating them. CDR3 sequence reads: CASSYRTGGASVHYEQYF. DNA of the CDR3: TGCGCCAGCAGCTACCGCACAGGGGGGGCTAGCGTCCACTACGAGCAGTACTTC.

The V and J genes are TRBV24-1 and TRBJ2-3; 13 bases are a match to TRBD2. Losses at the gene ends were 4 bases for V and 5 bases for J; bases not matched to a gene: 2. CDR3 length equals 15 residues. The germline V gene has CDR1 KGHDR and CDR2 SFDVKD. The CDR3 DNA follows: TGTGCCACCAGTGAAGGACTAGCGGGAGTAGATACGCAGTATTTT. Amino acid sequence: CATSEGLAGVDTQYF.

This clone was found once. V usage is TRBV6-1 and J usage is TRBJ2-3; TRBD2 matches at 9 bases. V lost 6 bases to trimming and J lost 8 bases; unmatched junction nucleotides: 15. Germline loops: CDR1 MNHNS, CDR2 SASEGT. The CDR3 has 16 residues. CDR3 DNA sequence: TGTGCCAGCAGCGAACCCCCAGCGGGAGGACGAGGTACGCAGTATTTT. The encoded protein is CASSEPPAGGRGTQYF.

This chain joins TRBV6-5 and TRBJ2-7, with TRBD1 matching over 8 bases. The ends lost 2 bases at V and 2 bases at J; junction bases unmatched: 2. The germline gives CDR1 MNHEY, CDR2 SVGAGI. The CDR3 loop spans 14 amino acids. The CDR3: CASSYTQGAYEQYF. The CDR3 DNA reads TGTGCCAGCAGTTACACACAGGGGGCCTACGAGCAGTACTTC.